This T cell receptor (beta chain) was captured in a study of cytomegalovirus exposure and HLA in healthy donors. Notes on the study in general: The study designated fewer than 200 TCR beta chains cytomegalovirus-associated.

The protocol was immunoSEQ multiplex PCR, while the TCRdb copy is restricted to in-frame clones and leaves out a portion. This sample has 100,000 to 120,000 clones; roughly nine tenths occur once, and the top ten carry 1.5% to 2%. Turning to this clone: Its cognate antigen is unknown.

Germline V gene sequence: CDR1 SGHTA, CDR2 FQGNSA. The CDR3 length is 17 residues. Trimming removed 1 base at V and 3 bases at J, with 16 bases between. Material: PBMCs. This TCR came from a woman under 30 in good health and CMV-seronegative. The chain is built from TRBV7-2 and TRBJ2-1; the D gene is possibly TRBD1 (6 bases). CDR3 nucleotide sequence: TGTGCCAGCAGCTTAGTCAAGGTGTCGGACAGCTACAATGAGCAGTTCTTC. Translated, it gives CASSLVKVSDSYNEQFF.